Below, 21 T cell receptor beta chains from the same sample are listed, as sequenced in a study of T-cell reconstitution after alpha-beta-depleted transplantation in children. Preparation of the TCRbeta library involved a method that used unique molecular identifiers. Via MiXCR, TCRdb re-called the PCR reads, giving one row per CDR3 protein. The data show 200,000 to 300,000 distinct CDR3 sequences, approximately 24% seen once. Sequences were derived from PBMCs, mostly from graft donor cells, sampled 360 days after TCRalphabeta/CD19-depleted stem cell transplant. The source is a female patient aged 2-15 years who had a stem cell transplant for congenital amegakaryocytic thrombocytopenia, so the T cells may come from the graft donor.

This clonotype was seen ten or more times. This chain uses TRBV25-1 with TRBJ2-7; D is undetermined. This CDR3 is built from 12 residues. Germline V gene sequence: CDR1 MGHDK, CDR2 SYGVNS. Trimming shortened V by 4 bases and J by 2 bases, and 6 bases separated the two germline ends. CDR3 in amino acids: CASSVGAYEQYF. The CDR3 DNA reads as TGTGCCAGCAGTGTGGGTGCCTACGAGCAGTACTTC.

This rearrangement joins TRBV27 to TRBJ2-3; D is ambiguous. Per germline, CDR1 MNHEY and CDR2 SMNVEV (reference sequence). V lost 3 bases and J lost 0, with 10 bases in between. The CDR3 length is 15 residues. CDR3 sequence: CASSLLGLSTDTQYF. The CDR3 DNA reads TGTGCCAGCAGTTTGCTAGGCCTGAGCACAGATACGCAGTATTTT.

This clonotype was observed a few times. The rearrangement uses TRBV28 and TRBJ1-2; 9 bases agree with TRBD1. The ends lost 6 bases at V and 7 bases at J; junction bases unmatched: 6. The CDR3 contains 13 residues. CDR1 is MDHEN, CDR2 SYDVKM, per germline. The CDR3 DNA reads as TGTGCCAGCAGACTAGGGACAGGGCTTGGCTACACCTTC. Protein: CASRLGTGLGYTF.

V and J are TRBV20-1 and TRBJ2-1, with D tentatively TRBD2 (6 bases). This CDR3 is 16 amino acids long. The V gene's germline CDR1 is DFQATT and CDR2 SNEGSKA (reference sequence). The ends were cut back, 0 bases at V and 0 bases at J, with 12 bases in the middle. CDR3 DNA sequence: TGCAGTGCTAGAGATAACCGGGACTTCTCCTACAATGAGCAGTTCTTC. Amino acids: CSARDNRDFSYNEQFF.

This clonotype has just a few counts. The chain joins TRBV27 to TRBJ2-7; no definite D call. Germline loops: CDR1 MNHEY, CDR2 SMNVEV (reference sequence). The CDR3 consists of 15 residues. V gave up 2 bases and J gave up 5 bases, with 16 bases separating them. The CDR3 DNA is TGTGCCAGCAGTTTAGTGACCCCTCGTATCCACGAGCAGTACTTC. Protein product: CASSLVTPRIHEQYF.

The rearrangement links TRBV28 to TRBJ2-7, with D perhaps matching TRBD1 (6 bases). V lost 8 bases to trimming and J lost 7 bases, with 15 bases between them. The CDR3 runs to 12 residues. Germline V lookup: CDR1 MDHEN, CDR2 SYDVKM. CDR3 region: CASGSGVREQYF. The CDR3 bases are TGTGCCAGCGGCTCAGGGGTGCGGGAGCAGTACTTC.

CDR3 in DNA: TGTGCCAGCAGCCACAGTCGGAGCTCCTACAATGAGCAGTTCTTC. As protein: CASSHSRSSYNEQFF. The V and J genes are TRBV3-1 and TRBJ2-1; D gene uncertain. The CDR3 consists of 15 residues. In germline, CDR1 is LGHDT, CDR2 YNNKEL (reference sequence). The germline V and J ends were trimmed by 3 bases and 0 bases, with 9 bases remaining between them.

This clonotype was recorded many times. The chain links TRBV29-1 to TRBJ2-5, with 7 nucleotides matching TRBD1. V dropped 6 bases and J dropped 4; count of bases not matched to a gene: 5. This CDR3 spans 12 amino acids. Germline lookup yields CDR1 SQVTM and CDR2 ANQGSEA. CDR3 DNA sequence: TGCAGCGTGGAGACAGGGCCAGAGACCCAGTACTTC. Amino acid sequence: CSVETGPETQYF.

The rearrangement links TRBV4-2 to TRBJ2-7; unclear D gene. The V gene lost 0 bases and the J gene lost 10 bases, with 16 bases spanning the gap. This CDR3 is built from 14 residues. Germline CDR1 is LGHNA and CDR2 is YNFKEQ. The CDR3 is CASSQDLGKRHQYF. The CDR3 coding sequence is TGTGCCAGCAGCCAAGATCTAGGGAAGCGTCACCAGTACTTC.

V gene TRBV15 combines with J gene TRBJ2-7, with 8 bases identical to TRBD1. The CDR3 contains 14 residues. Looked up from germline, CDR1 is LNHNV and CDR2 is YYDKDF (reference sequence). Trimming took 3 bases from V and 4 from J; bases not matched to a gene: 5. CDR3 bases: TGTGCCACCAGCAGGAGGCAGGGGGCGTACGAGCAGTACTTC. This sequence encodes CATSRRQGAYEQYF.

This clonotype was picked up a small number of times. This chain uses TRBV24-1 with TRBJ1-5, with D uncertain. The germline V gene encodes CDR1 KGHDR and CDR2 SFDVKD. V was shortened by 2 bases and J by 3 bases, with 7 bases between the two germline ends. This CDR3 is built from 14 residues. As DNA, the CDR3 is TGTGCCACCAGTGATTGGACGGTCAATCAGCCCCAGCATTTT. Translating gives CATSDWTVNQPQHF.

This rearrangement joins TRBV27 to TRBJ2-2, with unresolved D. V was trimmed by 5 bases and J by 4 bases, leaving 11 bases between them. Germline V CDR1 and CDR2: MNHEY, SMNVEV (reference sequence). The CDR3 runs 14 residues. The CDR3 DNA sequence: TGTGCCAGCAGTCCCCCCGGAACCACCGGGGAGCTGTTTTTT. Amino acids: CASSPPGTTGELFF.

A few counts support this clonotype. The genes are TRBV20-1 and TRBJ2-1; 9 nucleotides agree with TRBD2. The junction had 5 bases not matched to a gene; V was cut back by 2 bases and J by 0 bases. CDR1 and CDR2 from the germline V gene are DFQATT and SNEGSKA (reference sequence). The CDR3 covers 16 residues. Written as DNA, the CDR3 is TGCAGTGCTAGAATCCTAGCGGGGACCTCCTACAATGAGCAGTTCTTC. Its protein product is CSARILAGTSYNEQFF.

The chain links TRBV5-1 to TRBJ2-1; D possibly corresponds to TRBD1 (6 bases). CDR1 and CDR2 from the germline V gene are SGHRS and YFSETQ. The CDR3 is made up of 16 amino acids. V was shortened by 0 bases and J by 8 bases, with 18 bases between the two germline ends. CDR3 region: CASSLDPTGSMDEQFF. In DNA, the CDR3 is TGCGCCAGCAGCTTGGATCCTACAGGGAGTATGGATGAGCAGTTCTTC.

This clonotype was picked up a small number of times. The chain joins TRBV3-1 to TRBJ2-3; 8 bases line up with TRBD1. V dropped 2 bases and J dropped 7; count of bases not matched to a gene: 5. The CDR3 spans 14 residues. Germline V gene data show CDR1 as LGHDT and CDR2 as YNNKEL (reference sequence). The chain's CDR3 is CASSQSDRVHTQYF. CDR3 bases: TGTGCCAGCAGCCAATCGGACAGGGTACATACGCAGTATTTT.

The chain employs TRBV30 and TRBJ2-1, with TRBD1 identical over 12 bases. The CDR3 is 14 amino acids. The germline gives CDR1 GTSNPN, CDR2 SVGIG (reference sequence). The ends lost 0 bases at V and 8 bases at J; junction bases unmatched: 2. The CDR3, as DNA: TGTGCCTGGAGTGTTGGGACAGGGGGCTATGAGCAGTTCTTC. Translating gives CAWSVGTGGYEQFF.

V gene TRBV20-1 combines with J gene TRBJ2-1, with no clear D. With 0 bases removed from V and 0 bases from J, the gap between germline ends came to 12 bases. The germline V gene encodes CDR1 DFQATT and CDR2 SNEGSKA (reference sequence). CDR3 length: 16 amino acids. The CDR3 loop is CSARDPAPSSYNEQFF. Here the CDR3 DNA reads TGCAGTGCTAGAGACCCAGCGCCTAGCTCCTACAATGAGCAGTTCTTC.

The CDR3 sequence is CASSVGGTYNEQFF. The CDR3, as DNA: TGTGCCAGCAGCGTGGGGGGAACCTACAATGAGCAGTTCTTC. The J gene is TRBJ2-1, the V gene TRBV9; possible D gene TRBD2, 6 bases. The CDR3 covers 14 residues. Germline values: CDR1 SGDLS, CDR2 YYNGEE. Trimming removed 2 bases at V and 2 bases at J, with 8 bases between. The full variable domain, completed using reference TRBV9 and TRBJ2-1, is DSGVTQTPKHLITATGQRVTLRCSPRSGDLSVYWYQQSLDQGLQFLIQYYNGEERAKGNILERFSAQQFPDLHSELNLSSLELGDSALYFCASSVGGTYNEQFFGPGTRLTVL.

J is TRBJ2-3 and V is TRBV3-1, with D perhaps matching TRBD2 (6 bases). The length of the CDR3 is 16 residues. Trimming left V 3 bases short and J 6 bases short, with 19 bases between. CDR1 is LGHDT and CDR2 is YNNKEL in the germline V gene (reference sequence). The CDR3 nucleotides are TGTGCCAGCAGCCATACCGGGACTCCGAGGGCGGATACGCAGTATTTT. Residues: CASSHTGTPRADTQYF.

This clonotype occurred a few times. V usage is TRBV5-1 and J usage is TRBJ2-1; possibly TRBD1 or TRBD2 for D (5 bases each). The CDR3 length is 14 residues. V was clipped by 3 bases and J by 6 bases, with 13 bases between them. Looked up from germline, CDR1 is SGHRS and CDR2 is YFSETQ. The CDR3 spells CASSSGPNSNEQFF. CDR3 DNA: TGCGCCAGCAGCTCGGGGCCCAACAGCAATGAGCAGTTCTTC.

The V call is TRBV11-2, the J call TRBJ2-5, with D perhaps given as TRBD1 or TRBD2 (5 bases each). The CDR3 length is 11 residues. V was cut by 3 bases and J by 10 bases, with 9 bases left in between. Germline CDR1 and CDR2: SGHAT and FQNNGV. The CDR3 loop reads CASSLLGVQYF. The CDR3 bases are TGTGCCAGCAGCTTGTTGGGGGTCCAGTACTTC. Supplemented by reference TRBV11-2 and TRBJ2-5, the full variable domain reads EAGVAQSPRYKIIEKRQSVAFWCNPISGHATLYWYQQILGQGPKLLIQFQNNGVVDDSQLPKDRFSAERLKGVDSTLKIQPAKLEDSAVYLCASSLLGVQYFGPGTRLLVL.